The 2 T cell receptor beta chains in this list originate from one sample, sequenced in a study of cytomegalovirus exposure and HLA in healthy donors. The assay was immunoSEQ multiplex PCR, and TCRdb's table has in-frame clones only and misses some. This table has around 170,000 clones, about 85% appearing once. Material: PBMCs. These receptors came from a man aged 18 to 30 in good health and CMV-seropositive.

The CDR3, as DNA: TGTGCCAGCAGTTCCCTTTTACAGGAAAAACTGTTTTTT. Translated, it gives CASSSLLQEKLFF. The rearrangement uses TRBV27 and TRBJ1-4; no clear D. CDR3 length: 13 amino acids. Germline loops: CDR1 MNHEY, CDR2 SMNVEV (reference sequence). The V end was cut by 4 bases, the J end by 8 bases, with 11 bases between.

V gene TRBV5-1 combines with J gene TRBJ2-2; tentative D call: TRBD1 (5 bases). CDR3 size: 15 residues. CDR1 is SGHRS and CDR2 is YFSETQ in the germline V gene. V was pared by 4 bases and J by 4 bases, with 14 bases between. The CDR3 spells CASSISGIGTGELFF. The CDR3 bases are TGCGCCAGCAGCATCTCAGGGATAGGCACCGGGGAGCTGTTTTTT.